This record looks at one T cell receptor beta chain sequence and its context. The CDR3 covers 15 residues. From germline, CDR1 is SGHRS and CDR2 YFSETQ. J was trimmed by 2 bases and V by 5 bases; bases with no gene match: 7. This sample is part of a study of T cell changes during pregnancy in multiple sclerosis. Generated by immunoSEQ multiplex PCR, the TCRdb table keeps only in-frame clones and is missing some. The sample includes about 110,000 clones, roughly 92% seen only once; the top ten take less than 2%. J is TRBJ2-7 and V is TRBV5-1; 10 nucleotides match TRBD2. The sample here was peripheral blood, taken in the third trimester of pregnancy. The receptor was derived from a female donor with multiple sclerosis, enrolled in a pregnancy study. This CDR3 is CASSSVTSGAYEQYF. The DNA of the CDR3 is TGCGCCAGCAGTTCAGTAACTAGCGGGGCCTACGAGCAGTACTTC.